This T cell receptor beta chain was observed in a study of radiotherapy plus CTLA-4 blockade in lung cancer. Study as a whole: There were objective responses in over 15% of patients, and around 31% had disease control.

It was focal radiation plus CTLA-4 blockade with ipilimumab that patients with chemo-refractory metastatic non-small-cell lung cancer received. Findings and caveats of the study: Expansion of tumor-derived TCR clones was observed in blood after radiotherapy plus ipilimumab. With interferon-beta, early dynamics of blood T cell clones were reported to best predict response.

Method: immunoSEQ multiplex PCR; TCRdb's copy keeps in-frame clones and lacks some. The data show about 120,000 clones, around 89% seen once. To note about this clone: Its antigen is not known.

Germline-derived CDR1 and CDR2 are MNHEY and SMNVEV (reference sequence). This CDR3 contains 16 residues. The V end was cut by 1 base, the J end by 5 bases, with 17 bases between. This chain uses TRBV27 with TRBJ1-1, with D possibly TRBD1 on 6 matching bases. Material: peripheral blood, obtained from a patient treated with radiotherapy plus ipilimumab. The clonotype originates from a human donor with non-small cell lung cancer that progressed on radiotherapy plus ipilimumab. DNA of the CDR3: TGTGCCAGCAGTTTATGGCGGTCGGGGGGGCAAACTGAAGCTTTCTTT. This gives the protein CASSLWRSGGQTEAFF.